This T cell receptor (beta chain) was sequenced in a study of T-cell memory formation after mild COVID-19 (dated by TCRdb to the early 2020s). Regarding the complete study: Most TCR sequence clusters were specific to one of the two donors. In two donors, T-cell clones that expanded and contracted after mild COVID-19 were tracked by sequencing TCRalpha and TCRbeta repertoires over time. Two young, previously healthy adult volunteers, one female and one male, were included in the cohort.

Study-level results and caveats: Balanced CD4/CD8 phenotypes were observed for clones contracting from day 15 to 85, whereas a bias towards CD4+ was observed for a second wave of clones expanding from day 15 to 37. Some responding clones were detected in pre-infection memory, suggesting pre-existing cross-reactive memory T cells joined the SARS-CoV-2 response. SARS-CoV-2 specificity was not confirmed for the second-wave clones peaking on day 37. Only a couple of mild cases were covered by the study, and larger cohorts that include severe cases with pre-infection samples were considered necessary. Contracting CD4+ clones were found mainly in CM and EM memory subsets, while CD8+ clones were enriched in EMRA.

The sequencer was an Illumina NovaSeq 6000. Using 5'RACE with constant-segment primers, TCRalpha and TCRbeta cDNA libraries were constructed, with sample barcodes and unique molecular identifiers added in the process. Trizol reagent was used to extract RNA from every sample. Libraries were amplified in two PCR steps, with a second sample barcode and Illumina TruSeq adapters added in the second step. Sequencing of the libraries was done on an Illumina NovaSeq, producing 2 x 150 bp paired-end reads. The study's processing was this. Reads were demultiplexed and collapsed into UMI-guided consensus sequences with migec v1.2.7. Using mixcr v2.1.11, UMI consensuses were aligned to TRA and TRB V and J templates and then assembled into clonotypes. A clonotype was counted as expanded or contracted only when both edgeR and NoisET called the clonotype significant, with the noise models trained on biological replicates. For edgeR calls, the thresholds were a false discovery rate-adjusted p below 0.01 and a log2 fold-change of 1. As an exploratory analysis of dynamics, max-normalized trajectories of the 1000 most abundant clonotypes were examined by PCA with hierarchical clustering. Separately sequenced CD4+ and CD8+ repertoires were used to assign the CD4 or CD8 phenotype of responding clones. TCRdb cleaned the public reads at Q25 with fastp, built clones with MiXCR and kept in-frame beta chains. Rows are unified per CDR3 protein, each entry keeping the most common DNA and genes. TCRdb's processing, not the study's, gives the V and J calls here. Across this sample there are 190,000 or so distinct CDR3 sequences, with over 20% seen only once. The top ten clonotypes cover under 25% of the sample.

Ficoll-Paque density gradient centrifugation was the method used to isolate PBMCs. For this clonotype: What antigen it recognizes has not been identified. No much larger clone is present one base from it, and per-base qualities are unavailable.

The TCR comes from an adult woman who had mild COVID-19 (a few samples of this study predate the infection). The sample titles of this study are shuffled in the database, so cell type and time point are left out; the donor was told from shared clones. The sequenced sample consisted of PBMCs or a T cell subset sorted from them (not recorded which).

The nucleotide sequence is given as TGTGCCTGGAGTTTGGGACTAGCGGGGAACACCGGGGAGCTGTTTTTT. It encodes CAWSLGLAGNTGELFF. The receptor chain draws on TRBV30 and TRBJ2-2; a stretch of 12 junction bases matches TRBD2. From the cysteine through the phenylalanine, the CDR3 covers 16 amino acids. The sequence is cut down to CDR3 DNA, 48 bases in frame from base 1. The germline V gene (reference sequence) supplies CDR1 GTSNPN and CDR2 SVGIG. Germline trimming: 2 bases from V, 1 base from J; junction bases outside gene matches: 2.